The present entry profiles one TCR beta chain with its context. The data were taken from a study of blood T cell repertoires in COVID-19. In the study overall: From T cells, B-cell-depleted T cells, or PBMCs came the material, which was cDNA or gDNA.

Individuals drawn from approximately 22 US areas were about 18 to 95 years old. The CDR3 totals 14 residues. Germline V gene lookup returns CDR1 SGHVS and CDR2 FQNEAQ. V lost 5 bases, J lost 4 bases, and 14 bases lay in between. In the original workflow: Amplifying reference gene primers gave estimates of nucleated cell counts. The assay was immunoSEQ multiplex PCR, and TCRdb's table has in-frame clones only and misses some. That table gives V, J and clone size, and the DNA gave D and trimming. In the table there are approximately 330,000 clones, about 86% of which are singletons. The receptor was isolated from a woman in her forties with acute COVID-19. V gene TRBV7-8 combines with J gene TRBJ2-5; possibly TRBD2 for D (7 bases). The sample taken for sequencing was PBMCs or T cells enriched from blood (not recorded which). The CDR3 loop reads CASSRGGGRETQYF. CDR3 coding DNA: TGTGCCAGCAGCCGTGGGGGGGGGCGAGAGACCCAGTACTTC.